What follows are 22 T cell receptor beta chains derived from one specimen sequenced in a study of T cell changes during pregnancy in multiple sclerosis. Profiling relied on immunoSEQ multiplex PCR, and the TCRdb table lists in-frame clones only, not all of them. Among about 40,000 clones listed, 92% were seen once. Sequenced material: CD8+ T cells from peripheral blood mononuclear cells, taken in the first trimester of pregnancy. The receptors stem from a female donor with multiple sclerosis, enrolled in a pregnancy study.

The rearrangement links TRBV25-1 to TRBJ1-4, with D possibly being TRBD1 (5 bases). V lost 1 base to trimming and J lost 10 bases, with 10 bases between them. CDR3 length: 13 amino acids. Germline V CDR1 and CDR2: MGHDK, SYGVNS. CDR3 in DNA: TGTGCCAGCAGTGAATTGCCGGGGGGAAAACTGTTTTTT. Amino acids: CASSELPGGKLFF.

V gene TRBV6-1 combines with J gene TRBJ2-1; possibly TRBD1 for D (6 bases). This CDR3 contains 13 residues. Trimming cost V 8 bases and J 6 bases, with 14 bases left between them. The germline CDR1 and CDR2 sequences are MNHNS and SASEGT. As DNA, the CDR3 is TGTGCCAGCGCAGGGGATCCCCCCAATGAGCAGTTCTTC. It encodes CASAGDPPNEQFF.

J is TRBJ1-1 and V is TRBV13; D is undetermined. The CDR3 is 13 residues long. Per germline, CDR1 PRHDT and CDR2 FYEKMQ (reference sequence). The V and J ends lost 5 bases and 1 base respectively, with 8 bases between them. CDR3 residues: CASSPRQNTEAFF. CDR3 in DNA: TGTGCCAGCAGCCCACGACAGAACACTGAAGCTTTCTTT.

By proportion, this clone is medium-sized. CDR3 DNA sequence: TGTGCCAGCTCACCACCGGGGGCAGGTCTGCACAATGAGCAGTTCTTC. This translates into CASSPPGAGLHNEQFF. The chain links TRBV18 to TRBJ2-1; D might be TRBD1 (6 bases). Deletions cut 0 bases from V and 5 bases from J, with 14 bases between. Looked up from germline, CDR1 is KGHSH and CDR2 is LQKENI. CDR3 size: 16 residues.

The chain links TRBV19 to TRBJ2-3; no reliable D call. This CDR3 comprises 16 residues. CDR1 is LNHDA, CDR2 SQIVND, per germline (reference sequence). V was cut by 7 bases and J by 6 bases, with 23 bases left in between. The CDR3 sequence: CASTPFHVPSVDTQYF. CDR3 coding DNA: TGTGCCAGTACTCCCTTCCACGTACCCTCGGTGGATACGCAGTATTTT. The full variable domain, with the rest looked up from reference TRBV19 and TRBJ2-3, is DGGITQSPKYLFRKEGQNVTLSCEQNLNHDAMYWYRQDPGQGLRLIYYSQIVNDFQKGDIAEGYSVSREKKESFPLTVTSAQKNPTAFYLCASTPFHVPSVDTQYFGPGTRLTVL.

V is TRBV9 and J is TRBJ1-6, with TRBD1 matching 10 bases. CDR1 and CDR2 (germline): SGDLS, YYNGEE. This CDR3 contains 16 residues. Trimming cost V 4 bases and J 5 bases; bases outside gene matches: 6. CDR3 DNA sequence: TGTGCCAGCAGCCAAGCCGGGACAGGGGATAATTCACCCCTCCACTTT. Protein sequence: CASSQAGTGDNSPLHF.

CDR3 nucleotide sequence: TGTGCCAGCAGCCACCGGGGGGAGCAGTACTTC. Protein product: CASSHRGEQYF. The rearrangement links TRBV5-4 to TRBJ2-7; D possibly corresponds to TRBD2 (6 bases). This CDR3 has 11 residues. The V gene lost 4 bases and the J gene lost 7 bases, with 9 bases spanning the gap. Looked up from germline, CDR1 is SGHNT and CDR2 is YYREEE (reference sequence).

J is TRBJ2-7 and V is TRBV19; 10 bases map to TRBD2. This CDR3 has 13 residues. J lost 2 bases, V lost 10 bases, and 5 bases had no gene match. Germline V gene sequence: CDR1 LNHDA, CDR2 SQIVND (reference sequence). CDR3 protein: CATRTSGTYEQYF. The DNA of the CDR3 is TGTGCCACCCGGACTAGCGGAACCTACGAGCAGTACTTC. Full variable domain (outside the CDR3, taken from reference TRBV19 and TRBJ2-7): DGGITQSPKYLFRKEGQNVTLSCEQNLNHDAMYWYRQDPGQGLRLIYYSQIVNDFQKGDIAEGYSVSREKKESFPLTVTSAQKNPTAFYLCATRTSGTYEQYFGPGTRLTVT.

The chain is built from TRBV7-9 and TRBJ2-2; maybe TRBD2 (6 bases). V was trimmed by 5 bases and J by 6 bases, leaving 25 bases between them. Per the germline V gene, CDR1 is SEHNR and CDR2 is FQNEAQ (reference sequence). The CDR3 has 18 residues. Here the CDR3 DNA reads TGTGCCAGCAGCCTGGGAGGCCTTACCCCGCGTGGATCCGGGGAGCTGTTTTTT. It is translated as CASSLGGLTPRGSGELFF.

The V call is TRBV5-1, the J call TRBJ2-3; TRBD1 is a possible D gene (5 bases). Trimming left V 2 bases short and J 2 bases short, with 9 bases between. Germline V CDR1 and CDR2: SGHRS, YFSETQ. This CDR3 contains 14 residues. In DNA, the CDR3 is TGCGCCAGCAGCTTCTTAGGGGTCACAGATACGCAGTATTTT. It is translated as CASSFLGVTDTQYF.

This clone was recorded once. This chain joins TRBV25-1 and TRBJ1-2, with TRBD1 identical over 8 bases. After removal of 4 bases from V and 4 bases from J, the junction contained 17 bases not matched to a gene. The germline V gene encodes CDR1 MGHDK and CDR2 SYGVNS. The CDR3 extends over 18 amino acids. The CDR3 protein is CASSGPRTGSSLGYGYTF. CDR3 coding DNA: TGTGCCAGCAGTGGGCCTAGGACAGGGTCTTCGCTCGGCTATGGCTACACCTTC.

The CDR3 here is CASSRAGQGGSYEQYF. CDR3 DNA: TGTGCCAGCAGCAGGGCCGGACAGGGGGGATCCTACGAGCAGTACTTC. The chain has TRBV7-6 and TRBJ2-7; 10 bases agree with TRBD1. Germline CDR1 is SGHVS and CDR2 is FNYEAQ. The CDR3 sequence is 16 residues long. The ends lost 5 bases at V and 1 base at J; junction bases unmatched: 8.

The rearrangement joins TRBV11-2 to TRBJ1-2; D not resolved. This CDR3 has 14 residues. Germline CDR1 and CDR2: SGHAT and FQNNGV. V was clipped by 2 bases and J by 7 bases, with 14 bases between them. CDR3 in amino acids: CASSLSLHFFGYTF. The CDR3 DNA sequence: TGTGCCAGCAGCTTATCCTTACATTTCTTTGGCTACACCTTC.

This clone was observed a few times. The V and J genes are TRBV7-8 and TRBJ2-7, with D maybe TRBD2 (6 bases). V lost 1 base to trimming and J lost 7 bases, with 17 bases between them. The CDR3 consists of 15 residues. Germline V lookup: CDR1 SGHVS, CDR2 FQNEAQ. The CDR3, as DNA: TGTGCCAGCAGCTTAGTAAGCGGGTCCCAGGGTGAGCAGTACTTC. Residues: CASSLVSGSQGEQYF.

This chain connects TRBV27 to TRBJ1-6; no firm D call. V was cut by 4 bases and J by 7 bases, with 14 bases left in between. Per the germline V gene, CDR1 is MNHEY and CDR2 is SMNVEV (reference sequence). The CDR3 runs 15 residues. CDR3 residues: CASSWEGGYNSPLHF. CDR3 nucleotide sequence: TGTGCCAGCAGTTGGGAGGGTGGGTACAATTCACCCCTCCACTTT.

V gene TRBV19 combines with J gene TRBJ2-7, with D possibly TRBD2 on 6 matching bases. V was clipped by 1 base and J by 6 bases, with 13 bases between them. The CDR3 length is 14 residues. Germline V gene data show CDR1 as LNHDA and CDR2 as SQIVND (reference sequence). The CDR3 spells CASSIVGQGGEQYF. DNA of the CDR3: TGTGCCAGTAGTATAGTAGGGCAGGGAGGCGAGCAGTACTTC.

This chain joins TRBV2 and TRBJ2-7, with TRBD1 matching 8 bases. J was trimmed by 7 bases and V by 2 bases; bases with no gene match: 13. The CDR3 extends over 16 amino acids. Germline assignment: CDR1 SNHLY and CDR2 FYNNEI. CDR3 coding DNA: TGTGCCAGCAGTGAAAGCAGGGGGCCTACGAATGATGAGCAGTACTTC. It translates to CASSESRGPTNDEQYF.

The rearrangement uses TRBV11-2 and TRBJ2-3; 9 bases match TRBD2. From germline, CDR1 is SGHAT and CDR2 FQNNGV. The junction had 9 bases not matched to a gene; V was cut back by 0 bases and J by 2 bases. The CDR3 spans 18 residues. This chain's CDR3 is CASSLEEFGGGVTDTQYF. CDR3 bases: TGTGCCAGCAGCTTAGAAGAGTTCGGCGGGGGGGTCACAGATACGCAGTATTTT.

This chain uses TRBV4-1 with TRBJ2-1; 9 nucleotides match TRBD2. J gave up 0 bases and V 1 base, and 4 bases lay outside the gene matches. The CDR3 is 17 residues long. Germline V gives CDR1 MGHRA, CDR2 YSYEKL. CDR3 nucleotides: TGCGCCAGCAGCCAAGCTGCGACTAGCGGCTCCTACAATGAGCAGTTCTTC. Residues: CASSQAATSGSYNEQFF.

The V gene is TRBV7-8, the J gene TRBJ1-1, with no clear D. Trimming removed 5 bases at V and 3 bases at J, with 13 bases between. The germline CDR1 and CDR2 sequences are SGHVS and FQNEAQ. There are 14 residues in the CDR3. The CDR3 loop reads CASSEKQWDTEAFF. For the CDR3, the DNA is TGTGCCAGCAGCGAAAAACAGTGGGACACTGAAGCTTTCTTT.

In the case of this clone: An end of the junction differs from the germline gene, which may be a read error. This chain joins TRBV7-7 and TRBJ2-5, with 7 bases fitting TRBD1. This CDR3 is built from 12 residues. The V gene's germline CDR1 is SSHAT and CDR2 FNYEAQ (reference sequence). The CDR3 coding sequence is TGTGCTAGCAGCTCAAACAGGGGACCCCAGTACTTC. It yields the protein CASSSNRGPQYF.

There are a few counts of this clone. The chain combines TRBV10-3 with TRBJ1-2, with TRBD1 as a possible D gene (5 bases). Germline CDR1 ENHRY, CDR2 SYGVKD. V was trimmed by 6 bases and J by 4 bases, leaving 15 bases between them. CDR3 length equals 14 residues. CDR3 DNA: TGTGCCATCAGCCAGGGTAACACCATCTATGGCTACACCTTC. Protein: CAISQGNTIYGYTF.